This is a list of T cell receptor beta chains from one sample in a study of shared clonotypes between healthy human individuals. Sequencing used immunoSEQ multiplex PCR; TCRdb keeps in-frame clones, though not all of them. The top ten clones hold more than 0.95% of a sample with more than 2 million clones, over 85% of them seen once. Sequencing used naive CD8+ T cells sorted from blood. The receptors derive from a man between 18 and 29 years old in good health. Both conserved end residues are part of each CDR3. A D gene is named only where the DNA matches it firmly. Where a row states a size, it is once, few, many or the class of an expanded clone; other rows omit it.

once	TRBV7-9	NA	TRBJ2-2	CASSFPGSGELFF	TGTGCCAGCAGCTTCCCGGGCAGCGGGGAGCTGTTTTTT
NA	TRBV25-1	NA	TRBJ1-4	CASSVGADEKLFF	TGTGCCAGCAGTGTAGGGGCGGATGAAAAACTGTTTTTT
NA	TRBV7-9	TRBD2	TRBJ2-3	CASSGTSGTRTDTQYF	TGTGCCAGCAGCGGAACTAGCGGAACCCGCACAGATACGCAGTATTTT
NA	TRBV27	NA	TRBJ2-1	CASSLSDGYNEQFF	TGTGCCAGCAGTTTATCGGACGGCTACAATGAGCAGTTCTTC
NA	TRBV5-4	TRBD1	TRBJ1-2	CASSWTGENYGYTF	TGTGCCAGCAGCTGGACAGGGGAAAACTATGGCTACACCTTC
NA	TRBV28	TRBD2	TRBJ2-7	CASSASGGGYEQYF	TGTGCCAGCAGTGCAAGCGGGGGTGGCTACGAGCAGTACTTC
NA	TRBV5-1	NA	TRBJ2-3	CASSLDSSTDTQYF	TGCGCCAGCAGCCTAGACAGTAGCACAGATACGCAGTATTTT
NA	TRBV6-4	TRBD1	TRBJ2-3	CASSDSRTGTDTQYF	TGTGCCAGCAGTGACTCTAGGACAGGGACAGATACGCAGTATTTT
NA	TRBV5-1	TRBD1	TRBJ2-2	CASSLSQGAGELFF	TGCGCCAGCAGCTTGAGCCAGGGGGCCGGGGAGCTGTTTTTT
NA	TRBV7-6	TRBD2	TRBJ2-3	CASSSVVLSLAGTDTQYF	TGTGCCAGCAGCTCAGTTGTTCTTAGCTTAGCGGGGACAGATACGCAGTATTTT
NA	TRBV11-2	NA	TRBJ2-1	CASSLVLHNEQFF	TGTGCCAGCAGCTTAGTGCTCCACAATGAGCAGTTCTTC
NA	TRBV13	TRBD1	TRBJ2-7	CASSSTGTGRYEQYF	TGTGCCAGCAGCTCCACCGGGACAGGGAGGTACGAGCAGTACTTC
NA	TRBV5-6	NA	TRBJ2-7	CASSLHRIDYEQYF	TGTGCCAGCAGCTTACACAGGATAGACTACGAGCAGTACTTC
NA	TRBV11-2	NA	TRBJ1-1	CASSITESIANTEAFF	TGTGCCAGCAGTATTACAGAGTCCATCGCAAACACTGAAGCTTTCTTT
NA	TRBV7-2	TRBD2	TRBJ2-7	CASSLPASGASYEQYF	TGTGCCAGCAGCCTCCCTGCTAGCGGGGCTTCCTACGAGCAGTACTTC
NA	TRBV20-1	NA	TRBJ1-5	CSAGNPQHF	TGCAGTGCCGGGAATCCCCAGCATTTT
NA	TRBV6-1	NA	TRBJ1-3	CASSDSHQGWGNTIYF	TGTGCCAGCAGTGATTCTCACCAGGGGTGGGGAAACACCATATATTTT
NA	TRBV6-1	TRBD2	TRBJ2-2	CASSLAVGTGELFF	TGTGCCAGCAGTCTAGCGGTTGGCACCGGGGAGCTGTTTTTT
NA	TRBV30	TRBD1	TRBJ2-7	CAWSETLDRVSYEQYF	TGTGCCTGGAGTGAGACTTTGGACAGGGTATCCTACGAGCAGTACTTC
NA	TRBV6-4	NA	TRBJ2-3	CASSEAASSTDTQYF	TGTGCCAGCAGTGAGGCGGCATCTAGCACAGATACGCAGTATTTT